These 25 T cell receptor beta chains originate from one sample sequenced in a study of T cells after yellow fever vaccination (dated by TCRdb to the late 2010s). The meaning of the sample's treatment or condition label: live attenuated yellow fever vaccine strain. The method was 5' RACE. The sequencer listed for this sample is Illumina HiSeq 2500. TCRdb's own reprocessing of the public reads used fastp at Q25 and MiXCR and kept productive beta chains. One record per CDR3 amino acid sequence lists the most common genes and DNA. The sample yields almost 600,000 distinct CDR3 sequences; approximately 13% were counted once. 11% to 15% of the sample is held by the ten biggest clonotypes. The source material was PBMCs, sampled on the day of the yellow fever booster vaccination. All receptors come from a man younger than 45 who received the YFV17D yellow fever vaccine.

In regard to this clonotype: At one of its ends the junction is not consistent with the germline gene, which may arise from a read error. The V gene is TRBV9, the J gene TRBJ2-3; D perhaps matches TRBD1 (5 bases). The CDR3 sequence is 15 residues long. CDR1 is SGDLS, CDR2 YYNGEE, per germline. For the CDR3, the DNA is TGTGCCAGCACCGTAGGGCAGGGCGGCGCAGATACGCAGTATTTT. This gives the protein CASTVGQGGADTQYF.

A few counts support this clonotype. The J gene is TRBJ2-2, the V gene TRBV20-1; TRBD2 aligns across 7 bases. The ends lost 3 bases at V and 2 bases at J; junction bases unmatched: 3. Germline values: CDR1 DFQATT, CDR2 SNEGSKA (reference sequence). The CDR3 contains 14 residues. The CDR3 here is CSASREANTGELFF. CDR3 in DNA: TGCAGTGCTAGCCGGGAGGCCAACACCGGGGAGCTGTTTTTT.

This chain connects TRBV5-6 to TRBJ1-1; D may be TRBD1 (6 bases). Germline-derived CDR1 and CDR2 are SGHDT and YYEEEE. The CDR3 loop spans 15 amino acids. Trimming removed 2 bases at V and 8 bases at J, with 19 bases between. The CDR3 region is CASSFVVSWGTEAFF. The CDR3 DNA follows: TGTGCCAGCAGCTTCGTTGTTTCATGGGGGACAGAAGCTTTCTTT.

This clonotype was seen repeatedly, ten times or more. The chain uses TRBV4-3 and TRBJ2-1; 10 bases align to TRBD1. Germline CDR1 is LGHNA and CDR2 is YSLEER. After removal of 3 bases from V and 6 bases from J, the junction contained 8 bases not matched to a gene. The CDR3 has 16 residues. The CDR3 DNA reads as TGCGCCAGCAGCCAGCCCGGGACAGGGGCCACCAATGAGCAGTTCTTC. This encodes CASSQPGTGATNEQFF.

This clonotype was found many times. The gene calls are TRBV28 and TRBJ2-3, with 9 bases aligning to TRBD2. In germline, CDR1 is MDHEN, CDR2 SYDVKM. Losses at the gene ends were 5 bases for V and 3 bases for J; bases not matched to a gene: 3. CDR3 size: 14 residues. Written as DNA, the CDR3 is TGTGCCAGCAGTATACTAGCGGGTACAGATACGCAGTATTTT. Amino acids: CASSILAGTDTQYF.

This clonotype has only a few counts. The germline gene is not matched at one end of the junction; a read error may be the cause. This chain connects TRBV12-3 or TRBV12-4 to TRBJ2-7; D is unclear. This CDR3 comprises 15 residues. The CDR3 bases are TGTGCCAGCATTTTATTGGGAAGACGAAACTACGAGCAGTACTTC. It encodes CASILLGRRNYEQYF.

This clonotype was seen a few times. One junction end disagrees with the germline gene, perhaps due to a read error. This chain connects TRBV7-7 to TRBJ2-6, with D tentatively TRBD1 (6 bases). This CDR3 has 16 residues. From germline, CDR1 is SSHAT and CDR2 FNYEAQ (reference sequence). CDR3: CASSPGTSPGANVLTF. The CDR3 DNA reads as TGTGCTAGCAGCCCGGGGACATCGCCCGGGGCCAACGTCCTGACTTTC.

With respect to this clonotype: A junction boundary mismatches the germline segment, possibly from a read error. The V gene is TRBV5-1, the J gene TRBJ1-2; 8 bases are shared with TRBD1. The CDR3 has 13 residues. Looked up from germline, CDR1 is SGHRS and CDR2 is YFSETQ. The CDR3 here is CSSSLGQGVGYTF. The CDR3 nucleotides read TGCTCCAGCAGCTTAGGACAGGGCGTTGGCTACACCTTC.

This clonotype was found many times. The chain recombines TRBV28 with TRBJ2-5; D remains unclear. V was clipped by 7 bases and J by 4 bases, with 4 bases between them. Germline CDR1 MDHEN, CDR2 SYDVKM. This CDR3 contains 10 residues. The CDR3 is CASMGETQYF. CDR3 coding DNA: TGTGCCAGCATGGGAGAGACCCAGTACTTC.

This clonotype was found a few times. The chain links TRBV20-1 to TRBJ2-7; TRBD2 might be the D (7 bases). Germline V CDR1 and CDR2: DFQATT, SNEGSKA (reference sequence). Trimming pared 5 bases from V and 2 bases from J, leaving 13 bases between. This CDR3 is built from 13 residues. The CDR3 region has the DNA TGCAGTGCTGGGGGGGGCTTGGCCTACGAGCAGTACTTC. The encoded protein is CSAGGGLAYEQYF.

The chain joins TRBV7-9 to TRBJ2-3; TRBD2 is a possible D gene (6 bases). Germline V CDR1 and CDR2: SEHNR, FQNEAQ (reference sequence). This CDR3 region has 15 residues. V gave up 8 bases and J gave up 0 bases, with 15 bases separating them. DNA of the CDR3: TGTGCCAGCCGGGGAGGAATCCTTAGCACAGATACGCAGTATTTT. Amino acids: CASRGGILSTDTQYF.

The chain recombines TRBV20-1 with TRBJ1-4; D not certain. The length of the CDR3 is 14 residues. Germline V gene lookup returns CDR1 DFQATT and CDR2 SNEGSKA (reference sequence). V dropped 0 bases and J dropped 8 bases, with 13 bases sitting between them. The CDR3 loop is CSARDLGRGEKLFF. The CDR3 nucleotides are TGCAGTGCTAGAGATCTAGGGAGAGGCGAAAAACTGTTTTTT.

This clonotype was observed a handful of times. The CDR3 here is CATSETPTLWETQYF. For the CDR3, the DNA is TGTGCCACCAGCGAGACCCCGACTCTATGGGAGACCCAGTACTTC. The chain is built from TRBV15 and TRBJ2-5, with no clear D. Germline CDR1 and CDR2: LNHNV and YYDKDF (reference sequence). The CDR3 is 15 residues long. Deletions cut 5 bases from V and 5 bases from J, with 18 bases between.

This clonotype turned up a few times. The V gene is TRBV5-6, the J gene TRBJ2-5; D is perhaps TRBD2 (5 bases). Trimming cost V 2 bases and J 4 bases, with 9 bases left between them. This CDR3 has 13 residues. Germline V gene data show CDR1 as SGHDT and CDR2 as YYEEEE. The CDR3 nucleotides are TGTGCCAGCAGCTTCGTCAGCGGAGAGACCCAGTACTTC. Its protein is CASSFVSGETQYF.

This clonotype was seen only a few times. The CDR3 coding sequence is TGTGCCAGCGCCGGGACAGTAAACTACGAGCAGTACTTC. Its protein is CASAGTVNYEQYF. The chain links TRBV19 to TRBJ2-7; 7 positions match TRBD1. The CDR3 runs to 13 residues. Germline V gives CDR1 LNHDA, CDR2 SQIVND (reference sequence). V gave up 9 bases and J gave up 3 bases; unmatched junction bases: 8.

The chain links TRBV2 to TRBJ1-5; 7 bases fit TRBD1. Trimming cost V 3 bases and J 5 bases; bases outside gene matches: 10. CDR1 is SNHLY and CDR2 is FYNNEI in the germline V gene. CDR3 size: 16 residues. The DNA for the CDR3 is TGTGCCAGCAGTGAGGGATACAGGGGACCCGATCAGCCCCAGCATTTT. It encodes CASSEGYRGPDQPQHF.

CDR3 protein: CASSVAVTGHVEQYF. The CDR3 DNA is TGTGCCAGCAGCGTAGCCGTAACGGGTCACGTAGAGCAGTACTTC. The chain couples TRBV9 to TRBJ2-7; D not certain. This CDR3 is built from 15 residues. Trimming removed 0 bases from V and 7 bases from J, with 17 bases in between. Germline V lookup: CDR1 SGDLS, CDR2 YYNGEE.

In this sample, this clonotype turned up a few times. The gene calls are TRBV7-2 and TRBJ2-7; 8 nucleotides line up with TRBD1. The CDR3 is made up of 15 amino acids. The V segment lost 5 bases and the J segment 7 bases; nucleotides outside the gene matches: 13. Germline CDR1 is SGHTA and CDR2 is FQGNSA. The CDR3 reads CASSPGDSGQGEQYF. CDR3 DNA sequence: TGTGCCAGCAGCCCAGGGGACAGTGGACAGGGAGAGCAGTACTTC. The full variable domain, rest sourced from reference TRBV7-2 and TRBJ2-7, is GAGVSQSPSNKVTEKGKDVELRCDPISGHTALYWYRQSLGQGLEFLIYFQGNSAPDKSGLPSDRFSAERTGGSVSTLTIQRTQQEDSAVYLCASSPGDSGQGEQYFGPGTRLTVT.

This clonotype has at least ten counts. The chain joins TRBV20-1 to TRBJ2-7; 9 bases are shared with TRBD2. With 0 bases clipped from V and 5 bases from J, the junction kept 8 bases outside the gene matches. The CDR3 runs to 15 residues. CDR1 and CDR2 (germline): DFQATT, SNEGSKA (reference sequence). Here the CDR3 DNA reads TGCAGTGCTAGAGATCTAGTAGCGGGAGTAGACGAGCAGTACTTC. Protein product: CSARDLVAGVDEQYF.

This chain links TRBV10-3 with TRBJ1-2; a possible D gene is TRBD1 (5 bases). Trimming shortened V by 7 bases and J by 5 bases, and 14 bases separated the two germline ends. Per germline, CDR1 ENHRY and CDR2 SYGVKD. The CDR3 has 13 residues. The CDR3 loop is CAITATEIYGYTF. The CDR3, as DNA: TGTGCCATCACAGCGACAGAAATTTATGGCTACACCTTC.

Many counts were recorded for this clonotype. The V gene is TRBV7-2, the J gene TRBJ2-3; 10 nucleotides agree with TRBD2. CDR3 length: 15 amino acids. The V segment lost 5 bases and the J segment 1 base; nucleotides outside the gene matches: 3. CDR1 SGHTA and CDR2 FQGNSA come from the germline V gene. CDR3: CASSRGLAGTDTQYF. The CDR3 coding sequence is TGTGCCAGCAGCCGCGGACTAGCGGGCACAGATACGCAGTATTTT.

The chain links TRBV5-1 to TRBJ2-1; D gene uncertain. The V gene lost 4 bases and the J gene lost 4 bases, with 21 bases spanning the gap. The CDR3 is 17 residues long. The germline CDR1 and CDR2 sequences are SGHRS and YFSETQ. CDR3 bases: TGCGCCAGCAGCCCCGACGTGTCATCCTACCTATACAATGAGCAGTTCTTC. This encodes CASSPDVSSYLYNEQFF.

The sample holds many counts of this clonotype. Relative to the germline gene, one junction end is altered; a read error may explain this. This rearrangement joins TRBV9 to TRBJ2-1, with D tentatively TRBD1 or TRBD2 (6 bases each). Germline V gene data show CDR1 as SGDLS and CDR2 as YYNGEE. The CDR3 sequence is 11 residues long. CDR3 amino acids: CASSVGGEQFF. The CDR3, as DNA: TGCGCCAGCAGTGTCGGGGGCGAGCAGTTCTTC.

This clonotype was recorded a few times. At one end, the junction sequence differs from germline, possibly due to a read error. This chain uses TRBV6-1 with TRBJ1-5; D not certain. The germline CDR1 and CDR2 sequences are MNHNS and SASEGT. The CDR3 sequence is 15 residues long. The CDR3 nucleotides read TGTGCCAGCAGGGAAGAAGGGATTCGCAATCAGCCCCAGCATTTT. Amino acid sequence: CASREEGIRNQPQHF.

This clonotype was detected a few times. This chain's CDR3 is CASSTDFYEQYF. CDR3 bases: TGCGCCAGCAGCACCGACTTCTACGAGCAGTACTTC. This chain links TRBV5-1 with TRBJ2-7; D remains unclear. The CDR3 runs 12 residues. Germline loops: CDR1 SGHRS, CDR2 YFSETQ. V shed 4 bases and J shed 3 bases, with 8 bases lying between them.